A single sample gave rise to the 19 T cell receptor beta chains below, sequenced in a study of cytomegalovirus exposure and HLA in healthy donors. Amplification used 60 Vbeta primers and 13 Jbeta primers. Sequencing used immunoSEQ multiplex PCR; TCRdb keeps in-frame clones, though not all of them. The sample carries some 150,000 clones, around nine tenths recorded once. Material: PBMCs. The receptors were gathered from a woman younger than 45 in good health and CMV-seronegative.

This chain connects TRBV7-2 to TRBJ2-4, with 7 bases lining up with TRBD2. Germline CDR1 is SGHTA and CDR2 is FQGNSA. The CDR3 contains 13 residues. Germline trimming cut 6 bases from V and 11 bases from J; bases unmatched to any gene: 10. Written as DNA, the CDR3 is TGTGCCAGCAGGCCTTCACTAGCGTGGGTTCAGTACTTC. As protein: CASRPSLAWVQYF.

This sequence joins TRBV7-2 and TRBJ1-2, with TRBD1 as a possible D gene (6 bases). This CDR3 has 14 amino acids. The V gene lost 1 base and the J gene lost 5 bases, with 11 bases spanning the gap. Germline-derived CDR1 and CDR2 are SGHTA and FQGNSA. CDR3 nucleotide sequence: TGTGCCAGCAGCTTAGAGGGGACACGATATGGCTACACCTTC. It codes for CASSLEGTRYGYTF.

The CDR3 DNA follows: TGTGCCAGCAGCCCCAGACAGGGGAGTCCTGGCTACACCTTC. It specifies CASSPRQGSPGYTF. The V and J genes are TRBV28 and TRBJ1-2; 8 positions match TRBD1. The ends lost 6 bases at V and 7 bases at J; junction bases unmatched: 10. The CDR3 totals 14 residues. The germline V gene encodes CDR1 MDHEN and CDR2 SYDVKM.

This clone came up a few times. The genes are TRBV4-2 and TRBJ2-7, with TRBD1 matching 9 bases. Germline V lookup: CDR1 LGHNA, CDR2 YNFKEQ. CDR3 length: 15 residues. J was trimmed by 7 bases and V by 1 base; bases with no gene match: 8. CDR3 nucleotides: TGTGCCAGCAGCCAAGCCGTACAGGGGGCTAGGGAGCAGTACTTC. This codes for CASSQAVQGAREQYF.

The chain couples TRBV18 to TRBJ2-5; a possible D gene is TRBD1 (6 bases). Trimming took off 4 bases at V and 5 bases at J, with 17 bases between the two ends. Per germline, CDR1 KGHSH and CDR2 LQKENI. The CDR3 spans 15 residues. The chain's CDR3 is CASSHGQGSRETQYF. Here the CDR3 DNA reads TGTGCCAGCTCACACGGGCAGGGGTCCCGGGAGACCCAGTACTTC.

J is TRBJ2-5 and V is TRBV9; 11 bases agree with TRBD2. Unmatched junction bases numbered 3, after V lost 4 bases and J lost 1 base. The CDR3 extends over 15 amino acids. Germline V gives CDR1 SGDLS, CDR2 YYNGEE. The CDR3 loop is CASSPSGGIQETQYF. DNA for the CDR3: TGTGCCAGCAGCCCTAGCGGGGGGATCCAAGAGACCCAGTACTTC.

The CDR3 is CASSRETGSGNTIYF. The CDR3 DNA follows: TGTGCCAGCAGCCGCGAGACAGGGAGTGGAAACACCATATATTTT. The rearrangement uses TRBV10-3 and TRBJ1-3; 7 nucleotides line up with TRBD1. V trimming: 10 bases; J trimming: 3 bases; junction bases outside the gene matches: 12. The CDR3 is made up of 15 amino acids. Germline-derived CDR1 and CDR2 are ENHRY and SYGVKD.

DNA for the CDR3: TGCGCCAGCAGCCCCGGACTAGCGGGAGGGCGGGCCAAAAACATTCAGTACTTC. This codes for CASSPGLAGGRAKNIQYF. This chain links TRBV4-1 with TRBJ2-4; TRBD2 matches 15 bases. Germline values: CDR1 MGHRA, CDR2 YSYEKL. CDR3 size: 18 residues. V trimming: 4 bases; J trimming: 1 base; junction bases outside the gene matches: 5.

The chain joins TRBV19 to TRBJ1-2; D unresolved. The V gene lost 3 bases and the J gene lost 0 bases, with 11 bases spanning the gap. CDR1 LNHDA and CDR2 SQIVND come from the germline V gene (reference sequence). CDR3 length: 15 residues. The CDR3 bases are TGTGCCAGTAGTATCGGACGGGGAGCTAACTATGGCTACACCTTC. Residues: CASSIGRGANYGYTF.

This chain uses TRBV5-8 with TRBJ1-4; the match to TRBD1 covers 9 bases. Losses at the gene ends were 5 bases for V and 7 bases for J; bases not matched to a gene: 9. The CDR3 contains 15 residues. Germline V CDR1 and CDR2: SGHTS, YDEGEE. CDR3 DNA: TGTGCCAGCAGTTCTCCGGGACAGGGTAGTGAAAAACTGTTTTTT. It translates to CASSSPGQGSEKLFF.

The chain has TRBV28 and TRBJ2-7; D call uncertain. This CDR3 has 14 residues. Germline CDR1 and CDR2: MDHEN and SYDVKM. V lost 2 bases and J lost 0, with 8 bases in between. The CDR3 region is CASSLDTLSYEQYF. The DNA of the CDR3 is TGTGCCAGCAGTTTAGACACCCTCTCCTACGAGCAGTACTTC.

The V call is TRBV28, the J call TRBJ1-5, with TRBD1 as a possible D gene (5 bases). Germline CDR1 is MDHEN and CDR2 is SYDVKM. There are 15 residues in the CDR3. Between the trimmed V and J ends, which lost 2 bases and 9 bases, there was a span of 17 bases. The CDR3 protein is CASSLGGTGLAPQHF. The CDR3 DNA sequence: TGTGCCAGCAGTTTAGGCGGGACGGGGTTGGCGCCCCAGCATTTT.

The chain has TRBV5-4 and TRBJ2-1, with 9 nucleotides matching TRBD2. Per germline, CDR1 SGHNT and CDR2 YYREEE (reference sequence). Trimming at V came to 3 bases and at J to 1 base, leaving 5 bases not matched to a gene. The CDR3 is 16 amino acids. This CDR3 is CASSSAGGRSYNEQFF. CDR3 in DNA: TGTGCCAGCAGCTCAGCGGGAGGTAGGTCCTACAATGAGCAGTTCTTC.

This chain uses TRBV19 with TRBJ2-2, with no clear D. Germline values: CDR1 LNHDA, CDR2 SQIVND (reference sequence). The CDR3 runs 14 residues. Trimming cost V 2 bases and J 1 base, with 5 bases left between them. The CDR3 DNA is TGTGCCAGTAGTATATACAGGAACACCGGGGAGCTGTTTTTT. This translates into CASSIYRNTGELFF.

This clone has a single count. The genes are TRBV4-3 and TRBJ2-3, with D perhaps matching TRBD2 (7 bases). With 4 bases removed from V and 4 bases from J, the gap between germline ends came to 24 bases. Germline CDR1 LGHNA, CDR2 YSLEER. The length of the CDR3 is 18 residues. CDR3 residues: CASSPSPRGGVRADTQYF. The CDR3 DNA reads TGCGCCAGCAGCCCGAGCCCAAGGGGGGGGGTTAGAGCAGATACGCAGTATTTT.

The V call is TRBV29-1, the J call TRBJ2-3, with TRBD1 identical over 8 bases. Germline CDR1 is SQVTM and CDR2 is ANQGSEA. CDR3 length equals 16 residues. The V and J ends lost 3 bases and 2 bases, in that order; junction bases with no gene match: 10. CDR3 loop: CSVDTGQGFFTDTQYF. The CDR3 coding sequence is TGCAGCGTTGATACAGGACAGGGATTCTTCACAGATACGCAGTATTTT.

The CDR3 loop is CASRTGTLNYGYTF. In DNA, the CDR3 is TGTGCCAGCAGAACCGGGACTCTTAACTATGGCTACACCTTC. This chain links TRBV2 with TRBJ1-2, with a tentative D call TRBD1 (5 bases). There are 14 residues in the CDR3. From germline, CDR1 is SNHLY and CDR2 FYNNEI. Trimming removed 6 bases from V and 1 base from J, with 12 bases in between.

The chain recombines TRBV14 with TRBJ2-1, with TRBD2 as a possible D gene (6 bases). Germline V gene lookup returns CDR1 SGHDN and CDR2 FVKESK. The CDR3 length is 16 residues. Deletions cut 4 bases from V and 7 bases from J, with 20 bases between. The CDR3: CASSPLIAGRENEQFF. The CDR3 DNA is TGTGCCAGCAGCCCCCTTATTGCGGGGCGGGAAAATGAGCAGTTCTTC.

DNA of the CDR3: TGTGCCAGTAGCCCAACAGGGGGCTCTAACTATGGCTACACCTTC. Protein product: CASSPTGGSNYGYTF. This chain joins TRBV19 and TRBJ1-2; 9 nucleotides agree with TRBD1. This CDR3 is 15 amino acids long. Germline V gene sequence: CDR1 LNHDA, CDR2 SQIVND (reference sequence). Losses at the gene ends were 6 bases for V and 0 bases for J; bases not matched to a gene: 5.